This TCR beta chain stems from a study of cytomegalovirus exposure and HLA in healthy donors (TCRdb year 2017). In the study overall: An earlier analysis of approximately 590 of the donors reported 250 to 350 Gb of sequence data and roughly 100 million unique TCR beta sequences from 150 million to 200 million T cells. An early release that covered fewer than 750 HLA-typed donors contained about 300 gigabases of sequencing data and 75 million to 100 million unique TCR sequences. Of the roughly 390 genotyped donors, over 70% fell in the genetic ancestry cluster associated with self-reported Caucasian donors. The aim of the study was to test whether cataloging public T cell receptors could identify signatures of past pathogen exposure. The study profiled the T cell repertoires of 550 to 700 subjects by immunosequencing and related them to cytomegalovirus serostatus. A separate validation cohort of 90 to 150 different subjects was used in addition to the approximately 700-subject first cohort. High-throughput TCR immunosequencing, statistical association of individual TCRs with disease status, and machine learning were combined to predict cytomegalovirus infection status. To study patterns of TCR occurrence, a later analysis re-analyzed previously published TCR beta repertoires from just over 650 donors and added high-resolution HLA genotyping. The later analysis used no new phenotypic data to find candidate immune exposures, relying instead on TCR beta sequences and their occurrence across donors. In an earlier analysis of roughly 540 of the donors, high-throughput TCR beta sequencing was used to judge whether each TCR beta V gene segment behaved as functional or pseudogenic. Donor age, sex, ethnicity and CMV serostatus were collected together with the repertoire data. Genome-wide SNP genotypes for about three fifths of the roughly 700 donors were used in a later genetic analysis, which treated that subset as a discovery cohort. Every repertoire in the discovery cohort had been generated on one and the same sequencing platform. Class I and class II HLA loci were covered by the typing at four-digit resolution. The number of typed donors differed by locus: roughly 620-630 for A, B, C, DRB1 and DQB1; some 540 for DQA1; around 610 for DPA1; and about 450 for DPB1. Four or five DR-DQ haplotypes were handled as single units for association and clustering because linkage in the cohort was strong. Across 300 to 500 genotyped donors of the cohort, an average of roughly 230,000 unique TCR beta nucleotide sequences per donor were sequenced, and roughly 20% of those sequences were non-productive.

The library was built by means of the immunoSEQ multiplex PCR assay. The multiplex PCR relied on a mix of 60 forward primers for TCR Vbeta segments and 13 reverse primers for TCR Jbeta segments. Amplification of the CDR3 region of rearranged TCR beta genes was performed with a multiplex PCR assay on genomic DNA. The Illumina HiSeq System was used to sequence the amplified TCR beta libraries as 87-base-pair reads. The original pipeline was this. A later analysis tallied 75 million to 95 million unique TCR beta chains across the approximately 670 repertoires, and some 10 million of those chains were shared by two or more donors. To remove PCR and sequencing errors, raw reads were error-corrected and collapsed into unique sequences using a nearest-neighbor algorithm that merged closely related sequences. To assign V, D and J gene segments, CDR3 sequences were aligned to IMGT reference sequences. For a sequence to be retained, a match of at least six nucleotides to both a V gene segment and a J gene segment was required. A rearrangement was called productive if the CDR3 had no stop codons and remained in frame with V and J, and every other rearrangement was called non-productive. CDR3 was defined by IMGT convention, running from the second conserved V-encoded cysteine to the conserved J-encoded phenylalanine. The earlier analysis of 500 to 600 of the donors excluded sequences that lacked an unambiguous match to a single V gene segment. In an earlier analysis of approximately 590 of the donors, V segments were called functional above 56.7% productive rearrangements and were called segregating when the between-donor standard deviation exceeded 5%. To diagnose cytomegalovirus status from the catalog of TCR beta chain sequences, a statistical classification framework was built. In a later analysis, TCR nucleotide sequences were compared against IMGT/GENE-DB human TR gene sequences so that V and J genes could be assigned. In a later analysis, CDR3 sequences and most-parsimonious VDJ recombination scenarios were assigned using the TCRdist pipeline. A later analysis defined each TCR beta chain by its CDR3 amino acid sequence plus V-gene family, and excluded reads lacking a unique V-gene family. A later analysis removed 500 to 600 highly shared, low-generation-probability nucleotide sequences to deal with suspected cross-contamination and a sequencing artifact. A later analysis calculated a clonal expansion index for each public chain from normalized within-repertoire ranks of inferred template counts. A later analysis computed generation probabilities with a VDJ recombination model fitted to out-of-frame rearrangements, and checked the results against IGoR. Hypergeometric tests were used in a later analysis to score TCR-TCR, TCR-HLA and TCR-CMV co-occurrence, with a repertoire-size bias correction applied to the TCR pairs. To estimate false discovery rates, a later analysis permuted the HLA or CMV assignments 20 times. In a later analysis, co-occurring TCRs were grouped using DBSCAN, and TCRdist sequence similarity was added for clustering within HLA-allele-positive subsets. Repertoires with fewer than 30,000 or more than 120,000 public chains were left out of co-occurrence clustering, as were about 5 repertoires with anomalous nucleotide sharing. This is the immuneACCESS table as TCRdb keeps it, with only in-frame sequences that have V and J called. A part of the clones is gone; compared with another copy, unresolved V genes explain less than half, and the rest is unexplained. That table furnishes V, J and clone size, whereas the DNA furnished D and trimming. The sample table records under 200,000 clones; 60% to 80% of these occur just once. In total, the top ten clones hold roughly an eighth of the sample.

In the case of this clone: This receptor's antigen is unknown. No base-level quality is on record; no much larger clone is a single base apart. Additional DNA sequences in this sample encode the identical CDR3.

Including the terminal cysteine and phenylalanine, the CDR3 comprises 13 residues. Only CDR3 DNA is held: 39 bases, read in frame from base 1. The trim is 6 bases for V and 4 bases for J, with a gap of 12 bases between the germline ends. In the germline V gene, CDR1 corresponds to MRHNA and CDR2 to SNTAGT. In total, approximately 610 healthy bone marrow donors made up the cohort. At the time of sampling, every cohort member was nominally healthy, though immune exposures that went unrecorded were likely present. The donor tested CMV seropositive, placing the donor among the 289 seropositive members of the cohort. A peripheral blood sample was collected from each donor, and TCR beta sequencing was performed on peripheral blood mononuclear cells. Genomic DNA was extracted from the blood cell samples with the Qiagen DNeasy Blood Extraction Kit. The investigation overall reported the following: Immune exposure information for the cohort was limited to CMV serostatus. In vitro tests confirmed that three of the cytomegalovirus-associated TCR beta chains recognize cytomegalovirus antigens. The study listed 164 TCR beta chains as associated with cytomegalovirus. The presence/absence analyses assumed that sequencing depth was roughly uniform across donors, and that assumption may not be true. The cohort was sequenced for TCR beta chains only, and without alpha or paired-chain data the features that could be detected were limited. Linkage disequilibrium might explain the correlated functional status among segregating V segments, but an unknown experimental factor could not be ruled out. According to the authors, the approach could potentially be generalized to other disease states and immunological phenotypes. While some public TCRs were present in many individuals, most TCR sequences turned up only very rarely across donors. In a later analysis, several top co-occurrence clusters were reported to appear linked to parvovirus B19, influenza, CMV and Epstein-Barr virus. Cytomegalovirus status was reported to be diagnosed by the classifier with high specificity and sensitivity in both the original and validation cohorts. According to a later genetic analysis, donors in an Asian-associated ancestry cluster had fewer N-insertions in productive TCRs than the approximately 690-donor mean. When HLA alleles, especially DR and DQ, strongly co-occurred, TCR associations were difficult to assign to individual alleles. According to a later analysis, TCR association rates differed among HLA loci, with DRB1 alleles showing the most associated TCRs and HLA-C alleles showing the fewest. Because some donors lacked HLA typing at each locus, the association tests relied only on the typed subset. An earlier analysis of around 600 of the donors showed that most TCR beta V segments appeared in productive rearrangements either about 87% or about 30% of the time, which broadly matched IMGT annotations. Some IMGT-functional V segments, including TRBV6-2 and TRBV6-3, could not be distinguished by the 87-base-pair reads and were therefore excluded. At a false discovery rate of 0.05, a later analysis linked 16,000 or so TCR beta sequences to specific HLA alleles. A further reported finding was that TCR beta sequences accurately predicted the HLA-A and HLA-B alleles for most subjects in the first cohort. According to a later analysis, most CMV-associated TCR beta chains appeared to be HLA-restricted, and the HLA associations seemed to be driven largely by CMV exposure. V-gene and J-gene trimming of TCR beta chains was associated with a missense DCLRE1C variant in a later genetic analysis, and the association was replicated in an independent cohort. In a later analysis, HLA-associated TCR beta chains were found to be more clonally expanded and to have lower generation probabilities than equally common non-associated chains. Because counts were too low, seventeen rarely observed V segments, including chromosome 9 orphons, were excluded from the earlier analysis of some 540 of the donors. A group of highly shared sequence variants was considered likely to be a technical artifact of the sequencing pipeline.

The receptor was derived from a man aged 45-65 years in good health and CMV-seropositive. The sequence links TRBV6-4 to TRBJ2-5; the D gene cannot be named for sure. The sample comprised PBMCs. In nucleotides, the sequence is TGTGCCAGCAGCCTGAACTCTGGAGAGACCCAGTACTTC. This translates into CASSLNSGETQYF.